The clone carrying this T cell receptor (beta chain) was detected many times. These data originate in a study of T cells in Graves' hyperthyroidism and ophthalmopathy. Between the trimmed V and J ends, which lost 1 base and 6 bases, there was a span of 6 bases. CDR3 length: 12 amino acids. The TCR beta CDR3 regions underwent amplification using RNA transcripts as the source. TCR CDR3 underwent first-round RT-PCR with the HTBI primer set. TCRdb redid the calling of the multiplex PCR reads with MiXCR, one entry per CDR3 protein. The sample carries almost 600,000 distinct CDR3 sequences, 14% recorded once.

The specimen was blood. This chain uses TRBV12-3 or TRBV12-4 with TRBJ1-1; D gene ambiguous. The sequence was obtained from a woman in her 30s with Graves' hyperthyroidism that later progressed to Graves' ophthalmopathy. CDR3 in DNA: TGTGCCAGCAGTTTAGGTGGGCCTGAAGCTTTCTTT. Protein: CASSLGGPEAFF.